This T cell receptor beta chain was found in a study of cytomegalovirus exposure and HLA in healthy donors. The study ran its PCR with 60 Vbeta and 13 Jbeta primers. Repertoires were generated with immunoSEQ multiplex PCR, while TCRdb's copy carries only in-frame clones and drops some. The data show about 140,000 clones, roughly 85% seen once. Comment on this clone: Its antigen remains unidentified.

The V segment lost 2 bases and the J segment 2 bases; nucleotides outside the gene matches: 1. The CDR3 extends over 15 amino acids. Per the germline V gene, CDR1 is SGHTA and CDR2 is FQGTGA. Study-wide points: Evidence from a later analysis indicated that most CMV-associated TCR beta chains looked HLA-restricted.

The source is a man aged 40-55 years in good health and CMV-seropositive. This chain joins TRBV7-3 and TRBJ2-1; 9 bases are shared with TRBD2. The sequenced material came from PBMCs. The CDR3 DNA reads as TGTGCCAGCAGCTTAGTAGCGGGGGCCTACAATGAGCAGTTCTTC. It encodes CASSLVAGAYNEQFF.